The 5 T cell receptor beta chains below come from one sample, sequenced in a study of monozygotic twins with inflammatory bowel disease. TCRdb re-called the 5' RACE reads and gives one entry per CDR3 protein, without DNA. The sample data list 400,000 to 500,000 distinct CDR3 sequences. The source material was blood. These TCRs come from a human donor with ulcerative colitis or Crohn's disease, or a healthy co-twin of an affected twin (not recorded which).

The CDR3 protein is CASSPGTAWEQYF. This chain uses TRBV14 with TRBJ2-7; TCRdb reports TRBD1, a call that lacks DNA to check it against. The CDR3 consists of 13 residues. Germline lookup yields CDR1 SGHDN and CDR2 FVKESK.

The V call is TRBV6-5, the J call TRBJ2-7. Germline assignment: CDR1 MNHEY and CDR2 SVGAGI. The CDR3 has 15 amino acids. The CDR3 is CASSYSKADTYEQYF.

The rearrangement joins TRBV7-6 to TRBJ2-6. In germline, CDR1 is SGHVS, CDR2 FNYEAQ. There are 18 residues in the CDR3. The CDR3 is CASSLAYPSGTGANVLTF.

The chain recombines TRBV10-3 with TRBJ2-3; TCRdb indicates TRBD2, and absent DNA this call remains unverified. The CDR3 is made up of 14 amino acids. Germline V gene data show CDR1 as ENHRY and CDR2 as SYGVKD. The chain's CDR3 is CAIRSPPPADTQYF.

The rearrangement uses TRBV20-1 and TRBJ2-3. In germline, CDR1 is DFQATT, CDR2 SNEGSKA (reference sequence). The CDR3 consists of 15 residues. The CDR3 loop is CSASWASSIADTQYF.